This T cell receptor (beta chain) was obtained from a study of cytomegalovirus exposure and HLA in healthy donors. The ends were cut back, 1 base at V and 8 bases at J, with 15 bases in the middle. This CDR3 comprises 15 residues. Germline assignment: CDR1 LNHDA and CDR2 SQIVND (reference sequence). Clones were sequenced by immunoSEQ multiplex PCR, and TCRdb holds only the in-frame ones, with some missing. This table holds 130,000 or so clones, over 85% found once. In its sample, this clone was seen once. What was sequenced was PBMCs. This rearrangement joins TRBV19 to TRBJ2-4; perhaps TRBD2 as D (6 bases). The source is a woman aged 18 to 35 in good health and CMV-seronegative. CDR3 in DNA: TGTGCCAGTAGTATAGTAGGACTATCGGGGGACATTCAGTACTTC. This sequence encodes CASSIVGLSGDIQYF. Full variable domain (rest looked up from reference TRBV19 and TRBJ2-4): DGGITQSPKYLFRKEGQNVTLSCEQNLNHDAMYWYRQDPGQGLRLIYYSQIVNDFQKGDIAEGYSVSREKKESFPLTVTSAQKNPTAFYLCASSIVGLSGDIQYFGAGTRLSVL.